This T cell receptor beta chain derives from a study of Ad26.COV2.S vaccination and SARS-CoV-2 variants. The treatment here: roughly 18 received Ad26.COV2.S at low or high dose, single or two shots; about 5 received placebo; per-sample allocation not given. Collection of the samples took place on day 63 after the first injection of vaccine or placebo. Only in-frame clones appear in the TCRdb table, and some are missing; sequencing was by immunoSEQ multiplex PCR. The sample shows about 350,000 clones, 80% to 90% of them seen only once. Deletions cut 0 bases from V and 6 bases from J, with 12 bases between. Per germline, CDR1 LGHNA and CDR2 YSLEER. The CDR3 is made up of 14 amino acids.

The sequenced sample was peripheral blood, obtained in a trial of Ad26.COV2.S vaccine versus placebo. This receptor was obtained from a person aged 18 to 59 who received the Ad26.COV2.S COVID-19 vaccine or a placebo. The chain recombines TRBV4-3 with TRBJ2-7; unclear D gene. In DNA, the CDR3 is TGCGCCAGCAGCCAAGATTTGGGCCCCCGCGAGCAGTACTTC. Protein product: CASSQDLGPREQYF.